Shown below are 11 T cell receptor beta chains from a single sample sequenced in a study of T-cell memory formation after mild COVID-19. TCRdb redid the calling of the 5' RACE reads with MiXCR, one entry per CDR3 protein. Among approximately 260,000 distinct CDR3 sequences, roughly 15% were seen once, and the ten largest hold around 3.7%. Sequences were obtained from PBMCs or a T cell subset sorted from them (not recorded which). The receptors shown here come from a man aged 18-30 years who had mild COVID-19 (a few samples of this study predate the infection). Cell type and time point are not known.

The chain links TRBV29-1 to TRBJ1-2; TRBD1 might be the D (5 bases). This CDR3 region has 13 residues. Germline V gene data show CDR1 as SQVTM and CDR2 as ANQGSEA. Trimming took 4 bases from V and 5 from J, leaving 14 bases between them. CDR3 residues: CSVGTQGTYGYTF. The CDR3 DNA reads TGCAGCGTTGGGACCCAGGGTACATATGGCTACACCTTC. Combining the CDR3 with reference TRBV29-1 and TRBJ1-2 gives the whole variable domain SAVISQKPSRDICQRGTSLTIQCQVDSQVTMMFWYRQQPGQSLTLIATANQGSEATYESGFVIDKFPISRPNLTFSTLTVSNMSPEDSSIYLCSVGTQGTYGYTFGSGTRLTVV.

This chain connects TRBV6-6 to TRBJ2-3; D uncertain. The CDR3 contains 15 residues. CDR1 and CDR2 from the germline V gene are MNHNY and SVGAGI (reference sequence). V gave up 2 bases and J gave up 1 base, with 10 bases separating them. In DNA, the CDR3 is TGTGCCAGCAGTTACCAGGTCCGGGGCACAGATACGCAGTATTTT. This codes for CASSYQVRGTDTQYF.

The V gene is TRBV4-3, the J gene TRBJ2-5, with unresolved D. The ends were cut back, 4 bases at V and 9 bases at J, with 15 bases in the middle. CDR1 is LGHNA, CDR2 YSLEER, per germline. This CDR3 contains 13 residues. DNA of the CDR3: TGCGCCAGCAGCCTAGTGGACCAAGGGCCCCAGTACTTC. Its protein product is CASSLVDQGPQYF.

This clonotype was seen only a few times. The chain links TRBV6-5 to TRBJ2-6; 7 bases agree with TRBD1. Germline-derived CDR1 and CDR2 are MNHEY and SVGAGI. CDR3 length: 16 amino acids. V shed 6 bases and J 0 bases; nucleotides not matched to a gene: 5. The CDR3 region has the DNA TGTGCCAGCAGAAAGGGGACAGTCTCTGGGGCCAACGTCCTGACTTTC. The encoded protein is CASRKGTVSGANVLTF.

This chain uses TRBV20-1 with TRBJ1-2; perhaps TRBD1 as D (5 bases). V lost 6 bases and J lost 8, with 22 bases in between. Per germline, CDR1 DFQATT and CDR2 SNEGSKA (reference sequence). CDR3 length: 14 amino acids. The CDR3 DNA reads TGCAGTGCCTCCAATTCTGGGGGGACGGAAGGCTACACCTTC. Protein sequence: CSASNSGGTEGYTF.

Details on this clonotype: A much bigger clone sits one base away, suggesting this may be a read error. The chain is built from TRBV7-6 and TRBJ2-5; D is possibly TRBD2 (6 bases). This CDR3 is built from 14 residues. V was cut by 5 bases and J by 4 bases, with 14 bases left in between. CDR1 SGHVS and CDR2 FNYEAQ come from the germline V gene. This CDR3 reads CASSGSGAAETQYF. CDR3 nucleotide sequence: TGTGCCAGCAGCGGCTCGGGAGCCGCAGAGACCCAGTACTTC.

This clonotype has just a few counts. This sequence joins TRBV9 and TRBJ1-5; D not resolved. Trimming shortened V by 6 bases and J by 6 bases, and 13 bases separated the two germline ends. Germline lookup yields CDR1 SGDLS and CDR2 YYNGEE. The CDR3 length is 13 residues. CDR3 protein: CASTPRSPQPQHF. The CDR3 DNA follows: TGTGCCAGCACCCCTAGGAGTCCTCAGCCCCAGCATTTT.

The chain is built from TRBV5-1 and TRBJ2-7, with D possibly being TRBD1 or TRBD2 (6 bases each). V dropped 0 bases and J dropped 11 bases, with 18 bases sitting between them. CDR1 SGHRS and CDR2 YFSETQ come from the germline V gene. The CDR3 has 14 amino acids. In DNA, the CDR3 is TGCGCCAGCAGCTTGGTTCCTGAGGGGGGTAGTAAGTACTTC. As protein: CASSLVPEGGSKYF.

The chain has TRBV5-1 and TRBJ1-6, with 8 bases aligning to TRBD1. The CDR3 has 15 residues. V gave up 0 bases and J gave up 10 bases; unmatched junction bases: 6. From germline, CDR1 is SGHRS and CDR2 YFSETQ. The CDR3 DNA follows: TGCGCCAGCAGCTTGGATGACAGGGGTTGGTCACCCCTCCACTTT. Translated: CASSLDDRGWSPLHF.

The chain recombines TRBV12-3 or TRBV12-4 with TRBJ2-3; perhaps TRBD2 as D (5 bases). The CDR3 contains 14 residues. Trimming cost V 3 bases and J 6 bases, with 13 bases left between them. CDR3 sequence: CASSFFVGEDTQYF. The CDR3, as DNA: TGTGCCAGCAGTTTTTTCGTCGGGGAGGATACGCAGTATTTT.

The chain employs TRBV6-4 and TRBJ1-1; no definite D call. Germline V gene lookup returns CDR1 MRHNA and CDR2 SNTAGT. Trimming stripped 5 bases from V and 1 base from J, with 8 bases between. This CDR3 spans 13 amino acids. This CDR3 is CASSMEENTEAFF. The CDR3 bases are TGTGCCAGCAGTATGGAGGAGAACACTGAAGCTTTCTTT.